Below, 22 T cell receptor beta chains from the same sample are listed, as sequenced in a study of T-cell reconstitution after alpha-beta-depleted transplantation in children. The TCRbeta library was prepared with unique molecular identifiers. TCRdb re-called the PCR reads through MiXCR, storing one row per CDR3 protein. The data contain around 190,000 distinct CDR3 sequences, around 7% of them seen just once; the ten biggest clones take up just over 5.5%. The sequencing here drew on PBMCs, taken before TCRalphabeta/CD19-depleted stem cell transplant. These receptor sequences come from a boy aged 2-9 years with acute lymphoblastic leukemia, due to receive a stem cell transplant.

The chain has TRBV7-9 and TRBJ1-4; D is unresolved. The V gene lost 3 bases and the J gene lost 0 bases, with 5 bases spanning the gap. Germline loops: CDR1 SEHNR, CDR2 FQNEAQ (reference sequence). This CDR3 has 14 amino acids. In DNA form, the CDR3 reads TGTGCCAGCAGCTTTTACACAACTAATGAAAAACTGTTTTTT. This codes for CASSFYTTNEKLFF.

This clonotype is medium-sized (0.01 to 0.1%) in the sample. V and J are TRBV6-6 and TRBJ1-1, with TRBD1 identical over 8 bases. Trimming removed 6 bases from V and 4 bases from J; junction bases left unmatched: 7. Germline V lookup: CDR1 MNHNY, CDR2 SVGAGI (reference sequence). This CDR3 is 14 amino acids long. CDR3 in DNA: TGTGCCAGCAGGCGACAGGGGTCGTCCACTGAAGCTTTCTTT. Translation gives CASRRQGSSTEAFF.

In this sample, this clonotype turned up many times. The chain links TRBV29-1 to TRBJ2-1, with 7 nucleotides matching TRBD1. The CDR3 is 12 residues long. J lost 3 bases, V lost 6 bases, and 2 bases had no gene match. The germline V gene encodes CDR1 SQVTM and CDR2 ANQGSEA. CDR3 in DNA: TGCAGCGTGGCAGGGGGCTACAATGAGCAGTTCTTC. This translates into CSVAGGYNEQFF.

The sample holds many counts of this clonotype. The V and J genes are TRBV29-1 and TRBJ2-5, with TRBD2 identical over 7 bases. Germline values: CDR1 SQVTM, CDR2 ANQGSEA. V trimming: 3 bases; J trimming: 5 bases; junction bases outside the gene matches: 3. This CDR3 region has 12 residues. The CDR3 DNA reads as TGCAGCGTTGATAGCGGGCGGGAGACCCAGTACTTC. As protein: CSVDSGRETQYF.

This clonotype occurred many times. The chain is built from TRBV7-9 and TRBJ2-3, with TRBD2 matching 7 bases. Germline assignment: CDR1 SEHNR and CDR2 FQNEAQ (reference sequence). The CDR3 runs 17 residues. V lost 4 bases to trimming and J lost 1 base; unmatched junction nucleotides: 11. The CDR3 region is CASSSVGSRGGTDTQYF. The CDR3, as DNA: TGTGCCAGCAGCTCCGTCGGCTCCCGGGGGGGCACAGATACGCAGTATTTT.

This clonotype was seen at least ten times. V gene TRBV12-3 or TRBV12-4 combines with J gene TRBJ2-5; perhaps D is TRBD1 or TRBD2 (5 bases each). The CDR3 has 15 amino acids. The germline V and J ends were trimmed by 5 bases and 9 bases, with 22 bases remaining between them. CDR3 sequence: CASSRRTGASESQYF. As DNA, the CDR3 is TGTGCCAGCAGTCGACGGACCGGGGCCTCGGAGTCCCAGTACTTC.

This clonotype was seen a handful of times. This sequence joins TRBV2 and TRBJ1-2, with TRBD1 as a possible D gene (6 bases). V lost 8 bases to trimming and J lost 11 bases, with 18 bases between them. The CDR3 is 12 amino acids. The germline V gene encodes CDR1 SNHLY and CDR2 FYNNEI. In DNA, the CDR3 is TGTGCCAGCTTAGGGGGGATCTCCTCTTACACCTTC. Its protein is CASLGGISSYTF.

This clonotype was seen many times. This rearrangement joins TRBV6-2 or TRBV6-3 to TRBJ2-1; 14 bases align to TRBD2. CDR1 MNHEY and CDR2 SVGEGT come from the germline V gene. V shed 5 bases, J shed 4 bases, and the junction held 7 bases outside the gene matches. The CDR3 length is 17 residues. CDR3 bases: TGTGCCAGCAGTCGACGACTAGCGGGAGGGTTGTACAATGAGCAGTTCTTC. Protein product: CASSRRLAGGLYNEQFF.

This clonotype was detected only a few times. The genes are TRBV27 and TRBJ2-1, with 8 bases lining up with TRBD2. This CDR3 contains 15 residues. V lost 6 bases, J lost 4 bases, and 8 bases stayed unmatched. In germline, CDR1 is MNHEY, CDR2 SMNVEV (reference sequence). CDR3 amino acids: CASSPGVAGYNEQFF. The CDR3, as DNA: TGTGCCAGCAGCCCGGGGGTAGCGGGATACAATGAGCAGTTCTTC.

V is TRBV5-4 and J is TRBJ2-1; a weak D match, TRBD2 (5 bases). CDR3 length: 14 amino acids. V was trimmed by 1 base and J by 9 bases, leaving 14 bases between them. CDR1 is SGHNT and CDR2 is YYREEE in the germline V gene (reference sequence). The CDR3 protein is CASSLNGPEGEQFF. In DNA, the CDR3 is TGTGCCAGCAGCTTGAACGGGCCAGAGGGTGAGCAGTTCTTC.

This clonotype was counted many times. The V gene is TRBV7-9, the J gene TRBJ2-1; D not certain. The V gene's germline CDR1 is SEHNR and CDR2 FQNEAQ (reference sequence). Trimming stripped 1 base from V and 7 bases from J, with 5 bases between. The CDR3 is 12 residues long. As DNA, the CDR3 is TGTGCCAGCAGCTTAGGGGTGAATGAGCAGTTCTTC. Translating it yields CASSLGVNEQFF.

The chain joins TRBV4-2 to TRBJ2-1; TRBD1 or TRBD2 may be the D gene (5 bases each). This CDR3 region has 17 residues. CDR1 and CDR2 from the germline V gene are LGHNA and YNFKEQ. V lost 4 bases to trimming and J lost 2 bases, with 18 bases between them. The CDR3 protein is CASSRAGTSDPYNEQFF. The CDR3 nucleotides are TGTGCCAGCAGCCGGGCCGGGACCTCAGACCCCTACAATGAGCAGTTCTTC.

This chain joins TRBV28 and TRBJ2-4, with 10 bases lining up with TRBD2. The germline CDR1 and CDR2 sequences are MDHEN and SYDVKM. Germline trimming cut 6 bases from V and 8 bases from J; bases unmatched to any gene: 10. This CDR3 contains 15 residues. The CDR3 protein is CASRPSLAGVYIQYF. In DNA, the CDR3 is TGTGCCAGCAGGCCCAGCCTAGCGGGGGTGTACATTCAGTACTTC.

This clonotype was seen repeatedly, ten times or more. This CDR3 reads CSALLPPLAKPYNEQFF. The CDR3 region has the DNA TGCAGCGCGCTCCTCCCCCCACTAGCGAAACCGTACAATGAGCAGTTCTTC. The chain combines TRBV29-1 with TRBJ2-1; TRBD2 agrees at 7 bases. Per germline, CDR1 SQVTM and CDR2 ANQGSEA. The CDR3 contains 17 residues. V shed 7 bases and J 4 bases; nucleotides not matched to a gene: 19.

This clonotype was detected many times. The chain links TRBV20-1 to TRBJ1-6; maybe TRBD1 (6 bases). Germline lookup yields CDR1 DFQATT and CDR2 SNEGSKA (reference sequence). Trimming took 1 base from V and 10 from J, leaving 14 bases between them. CDR3 length: 14 amino acids. CDR3 bases: TGCAGTGCTAGAGGCAGGGGCATGAAGTCACCCCTCCACTTT. This codes for CSARGRGMKSPLHF.

The chain is built from TRBV20-1 and TRBJ2-3; TRBD2 matches 10 bases. In germline, CDR1 is DFQATT, CDR2 SNEGSKA (reference sequence). Losses at the gene ends were 6 bases for V and 4 bases for J; bases not matched to a gene: 7. This CDR3 has 14 residues. The CDR3 nucleotides read TGCAGTGCCCGTAGCGGGGGGCCCGCAGATACGCAGTATTTT. Residues: CSARSGGPADTQYF.

The V gene is TRBV7-3, the J gene TRBJ2-7; D remains ambiguous. The CDR3 has 13 amino acids. V lost 3 bases to trimming and J lost 6 bases, with 12 bases between them. Looked up from germline, CDR1 is SGHTA and CDR2 is FQGTGA. CDR3 protein: CASSLTWAAEQYF. Written as DNA, the CDR3 is TGTGCCAGCAGCTTGACCTGGGCAGCCGAGCAGTACTTC.

This clonotype was found many times. V and J are TRBV5-1 and TRBJ2-7; TRBD2 aligns across 8 bases. Germline V CDR1 and CDR2: SGHRS, YFSETQ. J was trimmed by 5 bases and V by 5 bases; bases with no gene match: 9. The CDR3 is made up of 14 amino acids. CDR3 sequence (DNA): TGCGCCAGCAGAATAAGCGGGAGTGTCAACGAGCAGTACTTC. This encodes CASRISGSVNEQYF.

This clonotype was picked up many times. The chain carries TRBV5-5 and TRBJ1-2; D is uncertain. V lost 3 bases and J 5 bases, leaving 11 bases between the germline ends. Per the germline V gene, CDR1 is SGHKS and CDR2 is YYEKEE (reference sequence). The CDR3 is 13 residues long. The CDR3 sequence is CASSSGSSYGYTF. DNA for the CDR3: TGTGCCAGCAGCTCGGGTAGCAGTTATGGCTACACCTTC.

The sample holds many counts of this clonotype. The rearrangement uses TRBV12-3 or TRBV12-4 and TRBJ2-5; weak D call: TRBD2 (5 bases). The CDR3 is 15 amino acids. V shed 2 bases and J shed 5 bases, with 15 bases lying between them. CDR3 nucleotides: TGTGCCAGCAGTTTACGCGGCAGGCGAGGGGAGACCCAGTACTTC. Translation gives CASSLRGRRGETQYF.

The table lists this clonotype with many counts. The chain carries TRBV20-1 and TRBJ2-7, with 10 bases matching TRBD1. Germline V gene lookup returns CDR1 DFQATT and CDR2 SNEGSKA (reference sequence). The CDR3 contains 12 residues. V lost 5 bases and J lost 4; bases outside the gene matches: 2. As DNA, the CDR3 is TGCAGTGCTGACAGGGGGCTATACGAGCAGTACTTC. Translation gives CSADRGLYEQYF.

This clonotype has just a few counts. The V and J genes are TRBV5-1 and TRBJ2-5, with 12 nucleotides matching TRBD2. CDR3 length: 16 residues. Germline CDR1 SGHRS, CDR2 YFSETQ. The V segment lost 3 bases and the J segment 0 bases; nucleotides outside the gene matches: 3. The CDR3 reads CASSSRLAGDQETQYF. DNA of the CDR3: TGCGCCAGCAGCTCGAGACTAGCGGGGGACCAAGAGACCCAGTACTTC.